This T cell receptor (beta chain) was obtained from a study of T-cell memory formation after mild COVID-19. Across the whole study: Each donor largely had its own TCR clusters.

For this clonotype: The junction shows a germline mismatch at one end, possibly a read error.

The CDR3 has 15 residues. CDR1 and CDR2 from the germline V gene are LNHNV and YYDKDF (reference sequence). With constant-segment primers, 5'RACE yielded cDNA libraries of TCR alpha and TCR beta that carried sample barcodes and UMIs. Each CDR3 protein is one row after TCRdb ran MiXCR on the 5' RACE reads. Altogether about 120,000 distinct CDR3 sequences are present, about 16% being singletons, with the ten largest covering roughly 14%. The sequence was collected from an adult woman who had mild COVID-19 (a few samples of this study predate the infection). Cell type and time point are not known. Sequencing used PBMCs or a T cell subset sorted from them (not recorded which). J is TRBJ2-5 and V is TRBV15, with D tentatively TRBD1 (6 bases). This chain's CDR3 is CATSGDGQLQETQYF. DNA of the CDR3: TGTGCCACCAGCGGAGATGGACAGCTCCAAGAGACCCAGTACTTC.